These 13 T cell receptor beta chains came from one sample sequenced in a study of blood T cell repertoires in COVID-19. Method: immunoSEQ multiplex PCR; TCRdb's copy keeps in-frame clones and lacks some. The table has about 250,000 clones, around nine tenths seen once. The sequencing input was peripheral blood. All receptors come from an older woman who had recovered from COVID-19.

This clone has just a few counts. This chain joins TRBV7-9 and TRBJ1-6; the D is unclear. This CDR3 region has 14 residues. The V end lost 1 base, the J end lost 7 bases, and 8 bases lay between the germline ends. Germline CDR1 reads SEHNR; CDR2 reads FQNEAQ (reference sequence). The CDR3 DNA reads as TGTGCCAGCAGCTTAGGTGGCAGAAATTCACCCCTCCACTTT. Its translation is CASSLGGRNSPLHF.

The V and J genes are TRBV14 and TRBJ1-5; D remains ambiguous. From germline, CDR1 is SGHDN and CDR2 FVKESK. Trimming cost V 1 base and J 7 bases, with 8 bases left between them. The CDR3 is 13 residues long. The CDR3 spells CASSQGGNQPQHF. Written as DNA, the CDR3 is TGTGCCAGCAGCCAAGGCGGGAACCAGCCCCAGCATTTT. Supplemented by reference TRBV14 and TRBJ1-5, the full variable domain reads EAGVTQFPSHSVIEKGQTVTLRCDPISGHDNLYWYRRVMGKEIKFLLHFVKESKQDESGMPNNRFLAERTGGTYSTLKVQPAELEDSGVYFCASSQGGNQPQHFGDGTRLSIL.

This clone was seen many times. This rearrangement joins TRBV11-2 to TRBJ2-4, with D possibly matching TRBD2 (6 bases). V lost 6 bases and J 0 bases, leaving 15 bases between the germline ends. This CDR3 has 16 residues. The germline CDR1 and CDR2 sequences are SGHAT and FQNNGV. DNA of the CDR3: TGTGCCAGCAGGGGGGGATCGGGGATAGCCAAAAACATTCAGTACTTC. Amino acid sequence: CASRGGSGIAKNIQYF.

This chain connects TRBV5-4 to TRBJ2-5; the match to TRBD1 covers 11 bases. Germline values: CDR1 SGHNT, CDR2 YYREEE (reference sequence). CDR3 size: 14 residues. Unmatched junction bases numbered 4, after V lost 4 bases and J lost 5 bases. CDR3 sequence (DNA): TGTGCCAGCAGCAGGGGACAGGGGGGTGAGACCCAGTACTTC. It encodes CASSRGQGGETQYF.

The genes are TRBV5-1 and TRBJ1-2; a weak D match, TRBD1 (5 bases). The CDR3 runs to 13 residues. With 5 bases removed from V and 0 bases from J, the gap between germline ends came to 8 bases. Germline loops: CDR1 SGHRS, CDR2 YFSETQ. Here the CDR3 reads CASSSRANYGYTF. CDR3 bases: TGCGCCAGCAGTTCCAGGGCTAACTATGGCTACACCTTC.

The genes are TRBV9 and TRBJ2-1; D ambiguous. The germline V gene has CDR1 SGDLS and CDR2 YYNGEE. The CDR3 length is 14 residues. V lost 3 bases, J lost 5 bases, and 12 bases lay in between. The CDR3 sequence: CASSATAMNNEQFF. The CDR3 nucleotides are TGTGCCAGCAGCGCCACAGCTATGAACAATGAGCAGTTCTTC.

Details on this clone: This sample includes further DNA sequences coding for the same CDR3. The chain is built from TRBV7-2 and TRBJ2-3; 9 bases line up with TRBD2. There are 16 residues in the CDR3. CDR1 and CDR2 from the germline V gene are SGHTA and FQGNSA. The junction had 5 bases not matched to a gene; V was cut back by 1 base and J by 3 bases. The CDR3, as DNA: TGTGCCAGCAGCTTAGAAGGGCGGGGGGGAACAGATACGCAGTATTTT. Its protein product is CASSLEGRGGTDTQYF. Drawing the rest from reference TRBV7-2 and TRBJ2-3, the complete variable domain is GAGVSQSPSNKVTEKGKDVELRCDPISGHTALYWYRQSLGQGLEFLIYFQGNSAPDKSGLPSDRFSAERTGGSVSTLTIQRTQQEDSAVYLCASSLEGRGGTDTQYFGPGTRLTVL.

This sequence joins TRBV28 and TRBJ1-3; unclear D gene. Germline V gene sequence: CDR1 MDHEN, CDR2 SYDVKM. Trimming pared 4 bases from V and 10 bases from J, leaving 8 bases between. The CDR3 runs to 11 residues. The CDR3, as DNA: TGTGCCAGCAGTTATCAAGCGACCATATATTTT. It translates to CASSYQATIYF.

This clone was counted a single time. V and J are TRBV4-3 and TRBJ2-3, with a weak D call TRBD1 (5 bases). The CDR3 extends over 15 amino acids. V lost 0 bases to trimming and J lost 3 bases, with 10 bases between them. Germline loops: CDR1 LGHNA, CDR2 YSLEER. The CDR3, as DNA: TGCGCCAGCAGCCAAGACAGGGTAGGAACAGATACGCAGTATTTT. Residues: CASSQDRVGTDTQYF.

The rearrangement links TRBV19 to TRBJ1-4, with D possibly TRBD1 on 6 matching bases. Germline V gene data show CDR1 as LNHDA and CDR2 as SQIVND (reference sequence). V shed 8 bases and J shed 5 bases, with 15 bases lying between them. The CDR3 is made up of 14 amino acids. CDR3: CASRKTGVNEKLFF. Here the CDR3 DNA reads TGTGCCAGTCGCAAGACAGGTGTCAATGAAAAACTGTTTTTT.

The gene calls are TRBV11-3 and TRBJ1-1; D may be TRBD1 (5 bases). CDR3 length: 13 amino acids. The V gene lost 5 bases and the J gene lost 1 base, with 8 bases spanning the gap. The germline V gene encodes CDR1 SGHNT and CDR2 YENEEA. This CDR3 is CASSPRENTEAFF. The CDR3 DNA follows: TGTGCCAGCAGCCCCAGGGAGAACACTGAAGCTTTCTTT.

V gene TRBV10-3 combines with J gene TRBJ1-4, with D possibly being TRBD1 (6 bases). There are 15 residues in the CDR3. The germline V gene has CDR1 ENHRY and CDR2 SYGVKD. The ends were cut back, 2 bases at V and 10 bases at J, with 17 bases in the middle. Here the CDR3 DNA reads TGTGCCATCAGTGAGGTAATCAGGGGAGATGGAAAACTGTTTTTT. Protein sequence: CAISEVIRGDGKLFF.

V and J are TRBV9 and TRBJ2-2; 7 positions agree with TRBD2. Germline V gene data show CDR1 as SGDLS and CDR2 as YYNGEE. The CDR3 sequence is 15 residues long. With 0 bases clipped from V and 1 base from J, the junction kept 0 bases outside the gene matches. The CDR3 bases are TGTGCCAGCAGCGTAGCTAGCGGGAACACCGGGGAGCTGTTTTTT. Its protein product is CASSVASGNTGELFF.